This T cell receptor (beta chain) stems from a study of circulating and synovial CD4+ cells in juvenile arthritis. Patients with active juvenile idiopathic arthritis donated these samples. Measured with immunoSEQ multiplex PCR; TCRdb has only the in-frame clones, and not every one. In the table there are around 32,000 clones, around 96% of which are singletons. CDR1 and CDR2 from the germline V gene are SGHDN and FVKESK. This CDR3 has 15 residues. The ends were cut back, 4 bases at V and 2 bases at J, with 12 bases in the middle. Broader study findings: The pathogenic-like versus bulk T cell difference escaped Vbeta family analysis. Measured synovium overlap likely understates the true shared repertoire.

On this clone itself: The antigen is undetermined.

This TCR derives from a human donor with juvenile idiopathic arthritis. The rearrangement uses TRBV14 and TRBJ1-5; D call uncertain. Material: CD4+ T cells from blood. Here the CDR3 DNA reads TGTGCCAGCAGCCCCTTGAGGGATCGCAATCAGCCCCAGCATTTT. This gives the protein CASSPLRDRNQPQHF.